The 31 T cell receptor beta chains reported below all come from one sample, sequenced in a study of blood T cell repertoires in COVID-19. The repertoire was sequenced with immunoSEQ multiplex PCR; TCRdb's copy has only in-frame clones and lacks some. The table lists approximately 50,000 clones, more than 70% of them singletons. What was sequenced was peripheral blood. Source of these receptors: a man in his fifties or sixties with acute or convalescent COVID-19.

This chain joins TRBV5-1 and TRBJ2-7; TRBD2 agrees at 12 bases. CDR3 length: 16 amino acids. J lost 3 bases, V lost 0 bases, and 4 bases had no gene match. Per germline, CDR1 SGHRS and CDR2 YFSETQ. CDR3 sequence: CASSLGLAGGVYEQYF. CDR3 sequence (DNA): TGCGCCAGCAGCTTGGGGCTAGCGGGAGGGGTCTACGAGCAGTACTTC. The full variable domain, completed using reference TRBV5-1 and TRBJ2-7, is KAGVTQTPRYLIKTRGQQVTLSCSPISGHRSVSWYQQTPGQGLQFLFEYFSETQRNKGNFPGRFSGRQFSNSRSEMNVSTLELGDSALYLCASSLGLAGGVYEQYFGPGTRLTVT.

The chain joins TRBV10-2 to TRBJ2-3; 7 bases map to TRBD2. The germline V gene has CDR1 WSHSY and CDR2 SAAADI. The length of the CDR3 is 13 residues. J lost 8 bases, V lost 2 bases, and 4 bases had no gene match. The CDR3 DNA sequence: TGCGCCAGCAGTGAGCCTTCGGGGGGTACGCAGTATTTT. It specifies CASSEPSGGTQYF.

The V gene is TRBV3-1 (or the pseudogene TRBV3-2), the J gene TRBJ1-1; tentatively, D is TRBD1 (6 bases). The CDR3 loop spans 14 amino acids. The V end lost 4 bases, the J end lost 6 bases, and 15 bases lay between the germline ends. Per germline, CDR1 LGHDT and CDR2 YNNKEL (reference sequence). Here the CDR3 DNA reads TGTGCCAGCAGCCGGGCAGGGGATCTTGCTGAAGCTTTCTTT. It encodes CASSRAGDLAEAFF.

The chain is built from TRBV5-1 and TRBJ2-1; TRBD2 matches 10 bases. Unmatched junction bases numbered 7, after V lost 0 bases and J lost 7 bases. CDR3 size: 16 residues. Germline CDR1 SGHRS, CDR2 YFSETQ. The CDR3 nucleotides read TGCGCCAGCAGCTTGGACCTAGCGGGAGCGGGTAATGAGCAGTTCTTC. It is translated as CASSLDLAGAGNEQFF.

The genes are TRBV5-1 and TRBJ2-3; 13 bases are a match to TRBD2. V shed 7 bases and J 6 bases; nucleotides not matched to a gene: 11. The CDR3 is made up of 16 amino acids. CDR1 SGHRS and CDR2 YFSETQ come from the germline V gene. The CDR3 DNA is TGCGCCAGCGGGACCCGAGGGACTAGCGGGAAGGATACGCAGTATTTT. Protein: CASGTRGTSGKDTQYF.

The V gene is TRBV4-1, the J gene TRBJ1-6; 10 bases fit TRBD1. J gave up 8 bases and V 8 bases, and 6 bases lay outside the gene matches. Germline loops: CDR1 MGHRA, CDR2 YSYEKL. The CDR3 is 14 amino acids. The CDR3 is CASPHGTGDSPLHF. The CDR3 DNA sequence: TGCGCCAGCCCCCACGGGACAGGGGATTCACCCCTCCACTTT.

The genes are TRBV5-1 and TRBJ2-5, with TRBD1 matching 7 bases. The CDR3 consists of 16 residues. Germline lookup yields CDR1 SGHRS and CDR2 YFSETQ. Unmatched junction bases numbered 7, after V lost 0 bases and J lost 2 bases. CDR3 in amino acids: CASSLAKSGGQETQYF. CDR3 sequence (DNA): TGCGCCAGCAGCTTGGCCAAGTCAGGGGGACAAGAGACCCAGTACTTC.

The rearrangement joins TRBV10-3 to TRBJ2-3, with 10 bases lining up with TRBD2. The CDR3 spans 13 residues. The germline gives CDR1 ENHRY, CDR2 SYGVKD. J lost 6 bases, V lost 7 bases, and 4 bases had no gene match. The CDR3 spells CAIKISGRDTQYF. CDR3 bases: TGTGCCATCAAAATTAGCGGGAGGGATACGCAGTATTTT.

This chain uses TRBV6-2 or TRBV6-3 with TRBJ2-7; 7 bases line up with TRBD1. CDR1 is MNHEY, CDR2 SVGEGT, per germline. V shed 0 bases and J 1 base; nucleotides not matched to a gene: 6. CDR3 length: 16 amino acids. CDR3 region: CASSYSVYRGSYEQYF. CDR3 DNA: TGTGCCAGCAGTTACTCAGTGTACAGGGGATCCTACGAGCAGTACTTC.

The chain recombines TRBV3-1 (or the pseudogene TRBV3-2) with TRBJ1-1; D gene unclear. The germline V gene encodes CDR1 LGHDT and CDR2 YNNKEL (reference sequence). V lost 0 bases to trimming and J lost 11 bases, with 19 bases between them. The CDR3 covers 15 residues. The CDR3 DNA reads TGTGCCAGCAGCCAAGATAACACCCGACTGAGCTGGGCTTTCTTT. It specifies CASSQDNTRLSWAFF.

V is TRBV30 and J is TRBJ1-1; D is possibly TRBD1 (6 bases). CDR3 size: 16 residues. Germline V gives CDR1 GTSNPN, CDR2 SVGIG (reference sequence). V lost 2 bases and J lost 1, with 17 bases in between. The CDR3 region is CAWSILGGGPNTEAFF. DNA of the CDR3: TGTGCCTGGAGTATACTTGGGGGGGGGCCGAACACTGAAGCTTTCTTT.

Of note for this clone: This sample also contains other DNA sequences that code for the same CDR3. This rearrangement joins TRBV18 to TRBJ2-1, with a possible D match to TRBD2 (5 bases). Germline CDR1 and CDR2: KGHSH and LQKENI. The V end was cut by 3 bases, the J end by 4 bases, with 13 bases between. The CDR3 is made up of 15 amino acids. CDR3 residues: CASSPNGGSYNEQFF. The CDR3 DNA follows: TGTGCCAGCTCACCTAATGGAGGCTCGTACAATGAGCAGTTCTTC.

The rearrangement uses TRBV28 and TRBJ1-6; D is undetermined. The CDR3 is made up of 13 amino acids. Trimming took off 2 bases at V and 10 bases at J, with 9 bases between the two ends. CDR1 and CDR2 from the germline V gene are MDHEN and SYDVKM. The DNA of the CDR3 is TGTGCCAGCAGTTTAGAGGCGGAGTCACCCCTCCACTTT. Translation gives CASSLEAESPLHF.

The DNA for the CDR3 is TGCGCCAGCAGCCGGGGACTAGCGGGAACCTACGAGCAGTACTTC. It specifies CASSRGLAGTYEQYF. The V and J genes are TRBV4-1 and TRBJ2-7; 13 bases fit TRBD2. Germline V CDR1 and CDR2: MGHRA, YSYEKL. CDR3 size: 15 residues. V was pared by 4 bases and J by 2 bases, with 2 bases of the junction left unmatched.

V gene TRBV7-2 combines with J gene TRBJ1-4; D is undetermined. Between the trimmed V and J ends, which lost 3 bases and 0 bases, there was a span of 8 bases. Germline CDR1 reads SGHTA; CDR2 reads FQGNSA. The CDR3 totals 15 residues. For the CDR3, the DNA is TGTGCCAGCAGCTTCACACCAGCAACTAATGAAAAACTGTTTTTT. Encoded protein: CASSFTPATNEKLFF.

The chain recombines TRBV6-6 with TRBJ2-3; TRBD2 is a possible D gene (5 bases). This CDR3 comprises 13 residues. The germline CDR1 and CDR2 sequences are MNHNY and SVGAGI (reference sequence). The ends were cut back, 5 bases at V and 10 bases at J, with 16 bases in the middle. Written as DNA, the CDR3 is TGTGCCAGCAGTCCCCCAAGCGGCTCCCCGCAGTATTTT. It specifies CASSPPSGSPQYF.

The V call is TRBV10-3, the J call TRBJ1-1; D remains ambiguous. CDR1 and CDR2 from the germline V gene are ENHRY and SYGVKD. V was shortened by 3 bases and J by 1 base, with 12 bases between the two germline ends. This CDR3 has 15 residues. The CDR3 loop is CAISDGYRENTEAFF. DNA of the CDR3: TGTGCCATCAGTGACGGATACAGAGAGAACACTGAAGCTTTCTTT.

V gene TRBV29-1 combines with J gene TRBJ2-1; 7 nucleotides agree with TRBD2. This CDR3 has 17 residues. Germline CDR1 and CDR2: SQVTM and ANQGSEA. The V and J ends lost 0 bases and 5 bases, in that order; junction bases with no gene match: 13. The CDR3 here is CSVEEVGGSSTDNEQFF. In nucleotides, the CDR3 is TGCAGCGTTGAAGAGGTAGGCGGGAGCTCCACGGACAATGAGCAGTTCTTC.

The chain recombines TRBV5-1 with TRBJ2-5; possible D gene TRBD2, 5 bases. Looked up from germline, CDR1 is SGHRS and CDR2 is YFSETQ. Trimming left V 0 bases short and J 5 bases short, with 11 bases between. CDR3 size: 14 residues. The CDR3 DNA is TGCGCCAGCAGCTTGGAATCTAGCCGGGAGACCCAGTACTTC. Translating gives CASSLESSRETQYF.

The chain recombines TRBV5-1 with TRBJ2-1; possible D gene TRBD2, 5 bases. V shed 3 bases and J shed 7 bases, with 14 bases lying between them. Germline V lookup: CDR1 SGHRS, CDR2 YFSETQ. The CDR3 is made up of 14 amino acids. CDR3 region: CASSSVASQNEQFF. CDR3 coding DNA: TGCGCCAGCAGCTCCGTCGCTAGCCAGAATGAGCAGTTCTTC. The entire variable domain, with the rest obtained from reference TRBV5-1 and TRBJ2-1, is as follows: KAGVTQTPRYLIKTRGQQVTLSCSPISGHRSVSWYQQTPGQGLQFLFEYFSETQRNKGNFPGRFSGRQFSNSRSEMNVSTLELGDSALYLCASSSVASQNEQFFGPGTRLTVL.

This clone appeared a single time. The rearrangement joins TRBV28 to TRBJ1-1, with D possibly being TRBD1 (5 bases). CDR1 MDHEN and CDR2 SYDVKM come from the germline V gene. The germline V and J ends were trimmed by 6 bases and 5 bases, with 19 bases remaining between them. The CDR3 is made up of 15 amino acids. In DNA, the CDR3 is TGTGCCAGCAGCTCCCCTGCGGGGGGAACGACTGAAGCTTTCTTT. This encodes CASSSPAGGTTEAFF.

This clone appeared once. The chain uses TRBV19 and TRBJ1-1; no reliable D call. Per germline, CDR1 LNHDA and CDR2 SQIVND (reference sequence). The CDR3 consists of 13 residues. The V end lost 5 bases, the J end lost 1 base, and 8 bases lay between the germline ends. CDR3 nucleotides: TGTGCCAGTAGTGTTCGACAGAACACTGAAGCTTTCTTT. Amino acid sequence: CASSVRQNTEAFF.

V usage is TRBV4-2 and J usage is TRBJ1-5; no definite D call. The V end lost 3 bases, the J end lost 1 base, and 7 bases lay between the germline ends. Germline lookup yields CDR1 LGHNA and CDR2 YNFKEQ. This CDR3 is 14 amino acids long. CDR3 sequence: CASSQGLSNQPQHF. Here the CDR3 DNA reads TGTGCCAGCAGCCAGGGCCTGAGCAATCAGCCCCAGCATTTT.

Written as DNA, the CDR3 is TGCGCCAGCAGCACGGGGACTAGCACAGATACGCAGTATTTT. This gives the protein CASSTGTSTDTQYF. The chain recombines TRBV5-1 with TRBJ2-3, with D possibly matching TRBD2 (6 bases). V was clipped by 4 bases and J by 0 bases, with 9 bases between them. There are 14 residues in the CDR3. Germline CDR1 is SGHRS and CDR2 is YFSETQ.

The chain employs TRBV6-1 and TRBJ1-5; D call uncertain. The germline gives CDR1 MNHNS, CDR2 SASEGT. V lost 1 base and J 5 bases, leaving 6 bases between the germline ends. This CDR3 comprises 13 residues. CDR3 region: CASSEGEDQPQHF. CDR3 DNA: TGTGCCAGCAGTGAAGGGGAGGATCAGCCCCAGCATTTT.

V is TRBV11-2 and J is TRBJ2-7, with TRBD1 matching over 7 bases. CDR3 size: 14 residues. J gave up 0 bases and V 5 bases, and 4 bases lay outside the gene matches. Germline lookup yields CDR1 SGHAT and CDR2 FQNNGV. The chain's CDR3 is CASSPRDSSYEQYF. The CDR3 DNA follows: TGTGCCAGCAGCCCAAGGGACAGCTCCTACGAGCAGTACTTC. Full variable domain (rest looked up from reference TRBV11-2 and TRBJ2-7): EAGVAQSPRYKIIEKRQSVAFWCNPISGHATLYWYQQILGQGPKLLIQFQNNGVVDDSQLPKDRFSAERLKGVDSTLKIQPAKLEDSAVYLCASSPRDSSYEQYFGPGTRLTVT.

This chain links TRBV3-1 (or the pseudogene TRBV3-2) with TRBJ2-5; 7 positions agree with TRBD1. CDR3 length: 16 amino acids. The germline gives CDR1 LGHDT, CDR2 YNNKEL (reference sequence). Losses at the gene ends were 3 bases for V and 3 bases for J; bases not matched to a gene: 10. The CDR3 DNA reads as TGTGCCAGCAGCCAGGAAAGGGGGCTAGAGGAAGAGACCCAGTACTTC. Translation: CASSQERGLEEETQYF.

A single count supports this clone. J is TRBJ2-1 and V is TRBV2, with 10 bases aligning to TRBD2. V shed 4 bases, J shed 4 bases, and the junction held 7 bases outside the gene matches. Germline CDR1 is SNHLY and CDR2 is FYNNEI. This CDR3 has 16 residues. The CDR3 sequence: CASSGTSGSKYNEQFF. The CDR3 nucleotides are TGTGCCAGCAGTGGGACTAGCGGAAGCAAATACAATGAGCAGTTCTTC.

This clone showed up just once. The chain is built from TRBV4-2 and TRBJ2-1; 7 positions agree with TRBD2. The CDR3 runs 14 residues. V shed 1 base and J 8 bases; nucleotides not matched to a gene: 5. In germline, CDR1 is LGHNA, CDR2 YNFKEQ. CDR3 coding DNA: TGTGCCAGCAGCCAAGGGGCGGGAGTAGATGAGCAGTTCTTC. This gives the protein CASSQGAGVDEQFF.

The chain recombines TRBV6-5 with TRBJ1-1, with 8 bases that match TRBD1. In germline, CDR1 is MNHEY, CDR2 SVGAGI. This CDR3 spans 14 amino acids. With V trimmed by 0 bases and J by 10 bases, 7 bases remained unmatched. The CDR3 DNA is TGTGCCAGCAGTTACTCCCAACAGGGGGACGGAGCTTTCTTT. This encodes CASSYSQQGDGAFF.

The chain is built from TRBV5-3 and TRBJ1-5; no reliable D call. TRBV5-3 falls under the ORF class, with uncertain function. V was shortened by 4 bases and J by 2 bases, with 16 bases between the two germline ends. The CDR3 loop spans 16 amino acids. This CDR3 is CARSLAGARGNQPQHF. The CDR3 region has the DNA TGTGCCAGAAGCCTAGCAGGCGCAAGGGGCAATCAGCCCCAGCATTTT.